The entry that follows covers one T cell receptor (beta chain) sequence. The antigen remains undetermined. One junction end does not reproduce the germline sequence, and a read error may be involved. Every subset's genomic DNA went evenly onto several immunoSEQ plates. In the study's own analysis: From ImmunoSEQ came sequences covering only the junction and carrying no quality scores, so filtering differed. Generated by immunoSEQ multiplex PCR, the TCRdb table keeps only in-frame clones and is missing some. The D gene and trimming were derived from the DNA, and the V and J assignments and clone size from that table. The table lists about 510,000 clones, about four fifths of them singletons. CDR1 is WSHSY and CDR2 is SAAADI in the germline V gene. This CDR3 contains 16 residues. These data originate in a study of shared clonotypes between healthy human individuals. The study's findings and limits: Clonotype sharing among donors was thought likely to change with sequencing depth.

The clonotype originates from a woman aged 40 to 50 in good health. Some clones in this sample may be carry-over from other donors' samples. V and J are TRBV10-2 and TRBJ2-7; TRBD2 agrees at 7 bases. Sequences were obtained from PBMCs. CDR3 DNA: TGTGCCATCAGTGAGTCGAGTTATGGCGGGAGTTCCGAGCAGTACTTC. This codes for CAISESSYGGSSEQYF.